This TCR beta chain stems from a study of identical twins. TCRdb processed the 5' RACE reads anew with MiXCR; each CDR3 protein has one entry. The repertoire holds roughly 700,000 distinct CDR3 sequences, with roughly 8% as singletons. This clonotype was counted a few times. CDR1 is SGHTA, CDR2 FQGTGA, per germline. This CDR3 comprises 13 residues. The ends were cut back, 4 bases at V and 5 bases at J, with 8 bases in the middle. These same data were also listed under a study on yellow fever vaccine responses in identical twins.

The TCR was taken from a woman between 18 and 30 years old in good health. Sequenced material: PBMCs. The J gene is TRBJ2-2, the V gene TRBV7-3; perhaps TRBD1 as D (5 bases). The CDR3: CASSSGITGELFF. The CDR3 DNA reads as TGTGCCAGCAGCTCAGGGATTACCGGGGAGCTGTTTTTT. Supplemented by reference TRBV7-3 and TRBJ2-2, the full variable domain reads GAGVSQTPSNKVTEKGKYVELRCDPISGHTALYWYRQSLGQGPEFLIYFQGTGAADDSGLPNDRFFAVRPEGSVSTLKIQRTERGDSAVYLCASSSGITGELFFGEGSRLTVL.